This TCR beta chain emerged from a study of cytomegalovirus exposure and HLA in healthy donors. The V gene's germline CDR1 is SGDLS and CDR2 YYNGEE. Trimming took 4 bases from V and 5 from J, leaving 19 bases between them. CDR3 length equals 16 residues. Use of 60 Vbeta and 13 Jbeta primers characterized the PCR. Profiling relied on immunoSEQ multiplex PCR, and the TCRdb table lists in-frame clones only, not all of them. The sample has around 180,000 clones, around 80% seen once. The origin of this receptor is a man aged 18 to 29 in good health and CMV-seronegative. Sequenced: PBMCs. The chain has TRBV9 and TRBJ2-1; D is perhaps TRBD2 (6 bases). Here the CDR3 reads CASSPRGVAADNEQFF. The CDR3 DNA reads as TGTGCCAGCAGCCCCCGTGGGGTAGCGGCAGACAATGAGCAGTTCTTC.